The 16 T cell receptor beta chains below all came from one sample that was sequenced in a study of blood T cell repertoires in COVID-19. TCRdb keeps only in-frame clones here, not all; method: immunoSEQ multiplex PCR. The data contain fewer than 350,000 clones, approximately 86% of them seen just once; the ten biggest clones take up approximately 2%. The sequenced sample was peripheral blood. The receptors derive from a young woman who had recovered from COVID-19.

This clone has just a few counts. The rearrangement uses TRBV28 and TRBJ2-3, with 11 bases aligning to TRBD2. The CDR3 sequence is 17 residues long. The J segment lost 1 base and the V segment lost 7 bases, leaving 10 bases of the junction unmatched. Looked up from germline, CDR1 is MDHEN and CDR2 is SYDVKM. The DNA for the CDR3 is TGTGCCAGCACCCCCCTTTTAGCGGGGGGGGGCACAGATACGCAGTATTTT. Protein: CASTPLLAGGGTDTQYF.

The chain couples TRBV10-3 to TRBJ2-3; 8 bases match TRBD1. The CDR3 is 13 residues long. The trim removed 10 bases at V and 7 bases at J, leaving 10 bases unmatched. The V gene's germline CDR1 is ENHRY and CDR2 SYGVKD. In nucleotides, the CDR3 is TGTGCCAGTCGACAGGGGAAGGATAATACGCAGTATTTT. Its protein is CASRQGKDNTQYF.

Comments on this clone: One base away lies a much larger clone, so this may be a sequencing read error. The same CDR3 also results from other DNA sequences found in this sample. The gene calls are TRBV7-2 and TRBJ2-2; D call uncertain. Deletions cut 4 bases from V and 3 bases from J, with 3 bases between. This CDR3 region has 12 residues. CDR1 is SGHTA and CDR2 is FQGNSA in the germline V gene. The CDR3 bases are TGTGCCAGCAGCTCTGACACCGGGGAGCTGTTTTTT. The encoded protein is CASSSDTGELFF.

This clone occurred a few times. The V call is TRBV6-5, the J call TRBJ1-6; possibly TRBD1 for D (6 bases). The CDR3 covers 13 residues. Germline V lookup: CDR1 MNHEY, CDR2 SVGAGI. V lost 6 bases, J lost 5 bases, and 8 bases lay in between. The CDR3 loop is CASSRDNNSPLHF. The CDR3 DNA sequence: TGTGCCAGCAGCCGGGACAATAATTCACCCCTCCACTTT.

J is TRBJ2-7 and V is TRBV6-1, with 7 bases aligning to TRBD2. The CDR3 covers 16 residues. The V gene's germline CDR1 is MNHNS and CDR2 SASEGT. V lost 3 bases, J lost 0 bases, and 8 bases stayed unmatched. CDR3 coding DNA: TGTGCCAGCAGTGATGGGGGGGTTTCAGGCTCCTACGAGCAGTACTTC. It specifies CASSDGGVSGSYEQYF.

The chain recombines TRBV28 with TRBJ2-7; possible D gene TRBD2, 5 bases. The V and J ends lost 6 bases and 1 base respectively, with 13 bases between them. Germline assignment: CDR1 MDHEN and CDR2 SYDVKM. This CDR3 spans 14 amino acids. The CDR3 reads CASSSGLASYEQYF. CDR3 DNA sequence: TGTGCCAGCAGCTCAGGACTGGCTTCCTACGAGCAGTACTTC.

The V and J genes are TRBV5-6 and TRBJ1-2; 10 positions match TRBD1. V was clipped by 4 bases and J by 8 bases; unmatched bases: 11. Germline lookup yields CDR1 SGHDT and CDR2 YYEEEE. CDR3 size: 15 residues. In nucleotides, the CDR3 is TGTGCCAGCAGCCCCCGGGACAGGGGTACGTACGGCTACACCTTC. Translation: CASSPRDRGTYGYTF.

The CDR3 loop is CATSAPSGLAGQETQYF. The CDR3 DNA is TGTGCCACCAGTGCCCCCTCGGGACTAGCGGGACAAGAGACCCAGTACTTC. The chain joins TRBV24-1 to TRBJ2-5, with 13 bases that match TRBD2. This CDR3 is 17 amino acids long. Germline CDR1 KGHDR, CDR2 SFDVKD. With V trimmed by 5 bases and J by 2 bases, 7 bases remained unmatched.

This chain connects TRBV7-9 to TRBJ2-1, with D tentatively TRBD1 (5 bases). The germline V gene encodes CDR1 SEHNR and CDR2 FQNEAQ (reference sequence). This CDR3 has 12 residues. Trimming removed 7 bases from V and 6 bases from J, with 10 bases in between. CDR3: CASTLGANEQFF. CDR3 in DNA: TGTGCCAGCACGTTAGGGGCCAATGAGCAGTTCTTC.

This clone was recorded only once. The chain has TRBV3-1 (or the pseudogene TRBV3-2) and TRBJ2-7; 8 bases line up with TRBD1. J gave up 6 bases and V 4 bases, and 14 bases lay outside the gene matches. CDR1 is LGHDT, CDR2 YNNKEL, per germline (reference sequence). This CDR3 is 16 amino acids long. CDR3 region: CASSPLLVTGVSEQYF. In nucleotides, the CDR3 is TGTGCCAGCAGCCCACTTTTGGTGACAGGGGTCTCCGAGCAGTACTTC.

V gene TRBV5-8 combines with J gene TRBJ2-1; D unclear. The germline gives CDR1 SGHTS, CDR2 YDEGEE. V shed 3 bases and J shed 6 bases, with 22 bases lying between them. This CDR3 comprises 17 residues. CDR3 DNA sequence: TGTGCCAGCAGCTCAAGTAGTCTCGTCGGGTATTCCAATGAGCAGTTCTTC. It specifies CASSSSSLVGYSNEQFF.

The chain is built from TRBV7-2 and TRBJ2-1; D is perhaps TRBD2 (5 bases). Trimming took 5 bases from V and 7 from J, leaving 15 bases between them. Per the germline V gene, CDR1 is SGHTA and CDR2 is FQGNSA. The length of the CDR3 is 14 residues. The CDR3 DNA sequence: TGTGCCAGCAGCCTAAGCGGACTTAATAATGAGCAGTTCTTC. It specifies CASSLSGLNNEQFF.

The rearrangement uses TRBV12-3 or TRBV12-4 and TRBJ2-5; tentatively, D is TRBD1 (5 bases). V was shortened by 2 bases and J by 8 bases, with 9 bases between the two germline ends. The CDR3 contains 12 residues. CDR3 DNA: TGTGCCAGCAGTTTACAGGGCAACACCCAGTACTTC. This translates into CASSLQGNTQYF.

This clone came up once. This sequence joins TRBV2 and TRBJ1-1; D is perhaps TRBD1 (5 bases). Germline CDR1 is SNHLY and CDR2 is FYNNEI. CDR3 length: 13 residues. V lost 8 bases and J lost 1, with 11 bases in between. The CDR3 is CASFRQPNTEAFF. DNA of the CDR3: TGTGCCAGCTTCCGACAGCCGAACACTGAAGCTTTCTTT.

This chain joins TRBV3-1 (or the pseudogene TRBV3-2) and TRBJ2-3; perhaps TRBD2 as D (5 bases). The germline V gene has CDR1 LGHDT and CDR2 YNNKEL (reference sequence). The CDR3 sequence is 17 residues long. Trimming took 1 base from V and 6 from J, leaving 20 bases between them. The CDR3 reads CASSQVGGGAISDTQYF. CDR3 DNA: TGTGCCAGCAGCCAAGTGGGCGGAGGAGCCATTTCGGATACGCAGTATTTT.

The rearrangement links TRBV15 to TRBJ1-1; 8 positions match TRBD1. Germline V gene data show CDR1 as LNHNV and CDR2 as YYDKDF (reference sequence). After removal of 0 bases from V and 1 base from J, the junction contained 1 base not matched to a gene. The CDR3 has 15 amino acids. The CDR3 region has the DNA TGTGCCACCAGCAGAGATCAGGGGGCGAACACTGAAGCTTTCTTT. Residues: CATSRDQGANTEAFF.